This TCR beta chain was sequenced in a study of blood T cell repertoires in COVID-19. Looking at the study overall: COVID-19 samples from acute and convalescent phases originated in the United States, Italy and Spain.

Participant ages covered roughly 18 to 89 years across some 25 US areas. In the source study's methods: Estimated nucleated cell counts came from reference gene primer amplification. The table came from immunoSEQ multiplex PCR; TCRdb's copy has only in-frame clones and leaves some out. V, J and clone size derive from that table, while D and trimming were established from the DNA sequence. The data hold under 300,000 clones, with approximately 90% observed a single time. The V gene's germline CDR1 is SGHDN and CDR2 FVKESK. The V end lost 4 bases, the J end lost 4 bases, and 14 bases lay between the germline ends. The CDR3 contains 14 residues.

This chain links TRBV14 with TRBJ2-7, with a tentative D call TRBD2 (6 bases). The TCR was taken from a woman aged 30 to 39 with acute COVID-19. Sequences were obtained from PBMCs or T cells enriched from blood (not recorded which). The CDR3 bases are TGTGCCAGCAGCCCCGAGTGGGCGGGGTACGAGCAGTACTTC. Translation: CASSPEWAGYEQYF.